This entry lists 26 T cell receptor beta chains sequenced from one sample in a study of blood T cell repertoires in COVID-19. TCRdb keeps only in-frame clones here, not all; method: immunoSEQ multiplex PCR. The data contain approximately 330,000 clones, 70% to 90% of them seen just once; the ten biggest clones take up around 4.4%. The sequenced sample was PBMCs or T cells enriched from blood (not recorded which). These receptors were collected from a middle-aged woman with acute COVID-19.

CDR3 sequence reads: CASSQYESSYNSPLHF. The CDR3 nucleotides are TGTGCCAGCAGCCAATACGAGAGCTCCTATAATTCACCCCTCCACTTT. V gene TRBV3-1 (or the pseudogene TRBV3-2) combines with J gene TRBJ1-6; no reliable D call. This CDR3 contains 16 residues. V lost 2 bases and J 0 bases, leaving 8 bases between the germline ends. CDR1 is LGHDT, CDR2 YNNKEL, per germline (reference sequence).

This CDR3 reads CASSGLAGINTGELFF. Written as DNA, the CDR3 is TGTGCCAGTAGTGGGCTAGCGGGGATTAACACCGGGGAGCTGTTTTTT. The rearrangement joins TRBV19 to TRBJ2-2; 9 nucleotides match TRBD2. CDR3 length: 16 amino acids. The germline V gene has CDR1 LNHDA and CDR2 SQIVND (reference sequence). Unmatched junction bases numbered 6, after V lost 5 bases and J lost 2 bases.

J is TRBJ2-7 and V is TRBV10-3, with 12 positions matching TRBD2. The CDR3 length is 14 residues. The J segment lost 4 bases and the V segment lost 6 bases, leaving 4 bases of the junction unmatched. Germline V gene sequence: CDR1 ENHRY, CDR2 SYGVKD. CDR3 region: CAISDGLAGYEQYF. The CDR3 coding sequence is TGTGCCATCAGCGACGGACTAGCGGGGTACGAGCAGTACTTC.

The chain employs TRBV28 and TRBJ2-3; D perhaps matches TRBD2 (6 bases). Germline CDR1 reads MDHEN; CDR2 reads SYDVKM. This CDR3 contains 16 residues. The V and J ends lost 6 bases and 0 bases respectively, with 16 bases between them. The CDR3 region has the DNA TGTGCCAGCAGCCCCGGCCGGGGGTCTAGCACAGATACGCAGTATTTT. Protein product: CASSPGRGSSTDTQYF. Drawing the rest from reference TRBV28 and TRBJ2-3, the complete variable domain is DVKVTQSSRYLVKRTGEKVFLECVQDMDHENMFWYRQDPGLGLRLIYFSYDVKMKEKGDIPEGYSVSREKKERFSLILESASTNQTSMYLCASSPGRGSSTDTQYFGPGTRLTVL.

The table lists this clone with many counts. The CDR3 sequence: CASSYDPGTQYF. CDR3 in DNA: TGTGCCAGCAGTTATGATCCGGGGACCCAGTACTTC. This chain joins TRBV6-2 or TRBV6-3 and TRBJ2-5, with D unresolved. The germline V gene has CDR1 MNHEY and CDR2 SVGEGT. Trimming removed 3 bases from V and 7 bases from J, with 9 bases in between. This CDR3 comprises 12 residues.

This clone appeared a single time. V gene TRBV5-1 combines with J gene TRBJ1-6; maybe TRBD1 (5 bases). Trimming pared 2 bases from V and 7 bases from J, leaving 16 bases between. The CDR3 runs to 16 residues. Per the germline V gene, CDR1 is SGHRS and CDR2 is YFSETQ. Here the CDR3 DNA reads TGCGCCAGCAGCTTCTGGGCGGGACCCAGGAATTCACCCCTCCACTTT. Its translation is CASSFWAGPRNSPLHF.

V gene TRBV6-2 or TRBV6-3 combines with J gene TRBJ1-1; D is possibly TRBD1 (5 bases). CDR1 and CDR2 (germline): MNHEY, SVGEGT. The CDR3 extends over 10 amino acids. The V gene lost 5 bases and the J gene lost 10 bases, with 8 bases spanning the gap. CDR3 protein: CASSQGRAFF. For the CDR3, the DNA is TGTGCCAGCAGTCAGGGTAGAGCTTTCTTT.

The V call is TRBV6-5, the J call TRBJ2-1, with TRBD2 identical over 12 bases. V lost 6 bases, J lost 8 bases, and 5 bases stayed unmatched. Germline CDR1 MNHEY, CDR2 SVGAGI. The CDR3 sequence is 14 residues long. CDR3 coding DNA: TGTGCCAGCAGAGGACTAGCGGGAACGGATGAGCAGTTCTTC. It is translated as CASRGLAGTDEQFF.

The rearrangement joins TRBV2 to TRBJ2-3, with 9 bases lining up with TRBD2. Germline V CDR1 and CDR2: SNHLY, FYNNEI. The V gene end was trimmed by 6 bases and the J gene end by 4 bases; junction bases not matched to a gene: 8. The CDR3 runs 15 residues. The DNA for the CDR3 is TGTGCCAGCAGGAGCGGGAGGCCCCCCCCAGATACGCAGTATTTT. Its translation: CASRSGRPPPDTQYF.

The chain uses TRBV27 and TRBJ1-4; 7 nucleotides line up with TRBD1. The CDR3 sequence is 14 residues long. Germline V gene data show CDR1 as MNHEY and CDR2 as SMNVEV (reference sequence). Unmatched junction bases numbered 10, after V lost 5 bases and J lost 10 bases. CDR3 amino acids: CASSLRQGLGKLFF. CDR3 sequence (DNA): TGTGCCAGCAGTCTCCGACAGGGACTGGGAAAACTGTTTTTT.

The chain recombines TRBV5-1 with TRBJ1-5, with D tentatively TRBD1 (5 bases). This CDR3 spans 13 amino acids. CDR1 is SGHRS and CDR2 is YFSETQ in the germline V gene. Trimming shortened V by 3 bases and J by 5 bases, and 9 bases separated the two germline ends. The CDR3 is CASSSDRYQPQHF. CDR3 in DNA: TGCGCCAGCAGCTCTGACAGATATCAGCCCCAGCATTTT.

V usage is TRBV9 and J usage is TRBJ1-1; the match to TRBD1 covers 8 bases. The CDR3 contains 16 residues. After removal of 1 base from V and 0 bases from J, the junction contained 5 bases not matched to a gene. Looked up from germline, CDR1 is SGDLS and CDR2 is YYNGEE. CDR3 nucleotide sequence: TGTGCCAGCAGCGTATTAGGACAGGGCATGAACACTGAAGCTTTCTTT. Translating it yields CASSVLGQGMNTEAFF.

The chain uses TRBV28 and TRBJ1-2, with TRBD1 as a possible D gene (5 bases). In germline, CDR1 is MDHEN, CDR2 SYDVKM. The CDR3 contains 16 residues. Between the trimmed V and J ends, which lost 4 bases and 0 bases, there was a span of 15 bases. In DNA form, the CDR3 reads TGTGCCAGCAGTTCGACGGACAAAGCCTCTAACTATGGCTACACCTTC. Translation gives CASSSTDKASNYGYTF.

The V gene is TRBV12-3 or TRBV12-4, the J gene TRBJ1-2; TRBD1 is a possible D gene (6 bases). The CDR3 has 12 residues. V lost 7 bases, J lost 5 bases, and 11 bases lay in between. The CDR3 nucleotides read TGTGCCAGCACCCGGACAGAGTATGGCTACACCTTC. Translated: CASTRTEYGYTF.

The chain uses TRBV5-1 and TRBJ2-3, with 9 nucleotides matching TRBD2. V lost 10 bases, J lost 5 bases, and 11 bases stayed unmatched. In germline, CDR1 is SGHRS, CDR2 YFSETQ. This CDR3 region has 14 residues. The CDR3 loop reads CAVSLAGREDTQYF. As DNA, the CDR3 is TGCGCCGTATCCCTAGCGGGGAGGGAAGATACGCAGTATTTT. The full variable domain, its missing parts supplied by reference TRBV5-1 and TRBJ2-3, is KAGVTQTPRYLIKTRGQQVTLSCSPISGHRSVSWYQQTPGQGLQFLFEYFSETQRNKGNFPGRFSGRQFSNSRSEMNVSTLELGDSALYLCAVSLAGREDTQYFGPGTRLTVL.

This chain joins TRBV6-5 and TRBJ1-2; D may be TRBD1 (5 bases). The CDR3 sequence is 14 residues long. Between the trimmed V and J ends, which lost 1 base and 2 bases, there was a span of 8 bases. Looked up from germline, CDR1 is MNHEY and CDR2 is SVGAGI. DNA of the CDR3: TGTGCCAGCAGTTACTTCCGGACAAACTATGGCTACACCTTC. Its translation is CASSYFRTNYGYTF.

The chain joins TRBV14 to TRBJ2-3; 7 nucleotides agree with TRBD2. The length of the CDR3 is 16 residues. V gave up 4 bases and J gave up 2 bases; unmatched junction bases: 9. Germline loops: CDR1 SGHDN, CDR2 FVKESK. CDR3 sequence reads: CASSPRSGGNTDTQYF. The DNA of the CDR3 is TGTGCCAGCAGCCCACGGTCGGGGGGTAACACAGATACGCAGTATTTT.

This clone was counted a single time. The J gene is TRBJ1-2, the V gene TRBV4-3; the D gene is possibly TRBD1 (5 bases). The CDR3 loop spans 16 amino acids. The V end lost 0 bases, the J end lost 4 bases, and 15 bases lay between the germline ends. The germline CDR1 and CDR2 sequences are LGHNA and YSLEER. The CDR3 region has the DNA TGCGCCAGCAGCCAAGATGTTCAGGGTTTCTCCTATGGCTACACCTTC. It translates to CASSQDVQGFSYGYTF.

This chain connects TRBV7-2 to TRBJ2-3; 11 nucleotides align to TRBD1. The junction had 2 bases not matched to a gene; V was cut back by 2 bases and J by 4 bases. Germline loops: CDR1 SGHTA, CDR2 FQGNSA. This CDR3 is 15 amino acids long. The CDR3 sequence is CASSLRGQGADTQYF. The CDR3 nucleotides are TGTGCCAGCAGCTTAAGGGGACAGGGGGCAGATACGCAGTATTTT.

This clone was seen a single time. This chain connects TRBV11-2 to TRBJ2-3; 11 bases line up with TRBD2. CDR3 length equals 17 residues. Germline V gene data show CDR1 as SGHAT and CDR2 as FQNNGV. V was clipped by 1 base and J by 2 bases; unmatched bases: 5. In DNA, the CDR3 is TGTGCCAGCAGCTTAGGCGGGACTAGCGGACACACAGATACGCAGTATTTT. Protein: CASSLGGTSGHTDTQYF. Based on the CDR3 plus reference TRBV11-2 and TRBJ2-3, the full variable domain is EAGVAQSPRYKIIEKRQSVAFWCNPISGHATLYWYQQILGQGPKLLIQFQNNGVVDDSQLPKDRFSAERLKGVDSTLKIQPAKLEDSAVYLCASSLGGTSGHTDTQYFGPGTRLTVL.

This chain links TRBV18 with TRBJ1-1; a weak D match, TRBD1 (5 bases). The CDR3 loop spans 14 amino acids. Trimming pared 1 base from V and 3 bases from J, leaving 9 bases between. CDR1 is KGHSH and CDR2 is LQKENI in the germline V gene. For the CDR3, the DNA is TGTGCCAGCTCACCACTCCCGGGGGACACTGAAGCTTTCTTT. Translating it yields CASSPLPGDTEAFF.

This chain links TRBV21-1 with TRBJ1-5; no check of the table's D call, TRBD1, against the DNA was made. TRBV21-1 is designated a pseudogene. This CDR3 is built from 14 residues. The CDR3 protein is CASSKAGQGQPQHF. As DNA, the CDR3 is TGTGCCAGCAGCAAAGCGGGCCAGGGACAGCCCCAGCATTTT.

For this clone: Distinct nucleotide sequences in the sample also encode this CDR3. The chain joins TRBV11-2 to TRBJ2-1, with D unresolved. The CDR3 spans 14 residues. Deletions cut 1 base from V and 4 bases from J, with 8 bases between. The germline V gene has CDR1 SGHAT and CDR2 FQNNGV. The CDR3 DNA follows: TGTGCCAGCAGCTTAGGGGCAGGTTACAATGAGCAGTTCTTC. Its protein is CASSLGAGYNEQFF. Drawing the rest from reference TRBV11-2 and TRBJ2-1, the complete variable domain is EAGVAQSPRYKIIEKRQSVAFWCNPISGHATLYWYQQILGQGPKLLIQFQNNGVVDDSQLPKDRFSAERLKGVDSTLKIQPAKLEDSAVYLCASSLGAGYNEQFFGPGTRLTVL.

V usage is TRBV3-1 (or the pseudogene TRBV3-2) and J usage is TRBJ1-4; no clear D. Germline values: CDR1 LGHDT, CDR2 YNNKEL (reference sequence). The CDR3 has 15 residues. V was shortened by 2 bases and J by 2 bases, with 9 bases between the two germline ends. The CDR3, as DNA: TGTGCCAGCAGCCAACTTCGCAGGACTAATGAAAAACTGTTTTTT. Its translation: CASSQLRRTNEKLFF.

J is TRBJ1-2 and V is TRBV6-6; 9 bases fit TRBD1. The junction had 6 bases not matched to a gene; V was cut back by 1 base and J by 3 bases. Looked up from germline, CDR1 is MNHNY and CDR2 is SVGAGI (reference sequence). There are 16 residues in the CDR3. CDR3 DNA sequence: TGTGCCAGCAGTTACTGGACAGGGGAGAAGGACTATGGCTACACCTTC. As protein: CASSYWTGEKDYGYTF.

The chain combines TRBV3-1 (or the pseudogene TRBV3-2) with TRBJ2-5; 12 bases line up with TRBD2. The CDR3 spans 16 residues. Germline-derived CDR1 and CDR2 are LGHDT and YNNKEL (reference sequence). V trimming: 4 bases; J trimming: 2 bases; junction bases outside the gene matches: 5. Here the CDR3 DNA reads TGTGCCAGCAGCCTAAGACTAGCGGGGGCACAAGAGACCCAGTACTTC. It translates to CASSLRLAGAQETQYF.